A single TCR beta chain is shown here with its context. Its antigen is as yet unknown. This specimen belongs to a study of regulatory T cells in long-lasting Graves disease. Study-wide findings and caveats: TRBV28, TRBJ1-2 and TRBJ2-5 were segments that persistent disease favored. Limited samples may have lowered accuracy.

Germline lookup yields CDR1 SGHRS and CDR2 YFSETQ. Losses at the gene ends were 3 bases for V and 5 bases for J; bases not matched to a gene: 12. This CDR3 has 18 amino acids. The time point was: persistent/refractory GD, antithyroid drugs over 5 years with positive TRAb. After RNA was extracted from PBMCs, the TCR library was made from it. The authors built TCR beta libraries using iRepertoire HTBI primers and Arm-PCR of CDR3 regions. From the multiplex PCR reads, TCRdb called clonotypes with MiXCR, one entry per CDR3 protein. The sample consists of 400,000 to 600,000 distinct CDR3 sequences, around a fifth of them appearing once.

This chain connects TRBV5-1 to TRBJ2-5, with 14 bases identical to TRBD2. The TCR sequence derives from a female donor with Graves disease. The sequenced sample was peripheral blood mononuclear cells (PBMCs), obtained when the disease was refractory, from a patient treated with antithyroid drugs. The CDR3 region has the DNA TGCGCCAGCAGCTCGGGACTAGCGGGGGTCGACGGGGTGGAGACCCAGTACTTC. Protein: CASSSGLAGVDGVETQYF.